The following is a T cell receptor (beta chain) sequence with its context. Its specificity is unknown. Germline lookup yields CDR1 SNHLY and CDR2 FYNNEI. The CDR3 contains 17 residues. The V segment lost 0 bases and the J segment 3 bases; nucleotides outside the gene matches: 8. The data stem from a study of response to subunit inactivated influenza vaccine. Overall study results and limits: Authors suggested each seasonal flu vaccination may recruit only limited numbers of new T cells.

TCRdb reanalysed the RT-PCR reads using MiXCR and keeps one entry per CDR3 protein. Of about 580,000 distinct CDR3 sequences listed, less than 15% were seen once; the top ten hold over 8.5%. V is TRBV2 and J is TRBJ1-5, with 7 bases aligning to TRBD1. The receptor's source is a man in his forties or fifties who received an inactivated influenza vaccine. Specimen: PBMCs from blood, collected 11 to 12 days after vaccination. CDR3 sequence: CASSEAHGRGDNQPQHF. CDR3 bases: TGTGCCAGCAGTGAAGCGCATGGCAGGGGGGACAATCAGCCCCAGCATTTT.